The clone carrying this T cell receptor (beta chain) was seen a handful of times. The record originates from a study of blood T cells in healthy people across ages. With a J-beta primer mix and a sample-barcoded 5' primer, a second PCR ran about 7 to 12 cycles. From the 5' RACE reads, TCRdb called clonotypes with MiXCR, one entry per CDR3 protein. The sample records some 1.5 million distinct CDR3 sequences, roughly 28% being singletons. The sequencing sample was made of blood. The sequence derives from a woman in her twenties or thirties in good health.

The CDR3 loop reads CASMGKENTEAFF. The CDR3 region has the DNA TGTGCCAGCATGGGAAAGGAGAACACTGAAGCTTTCTTT. This chain uses TRBV25-1 with TRBJ1-1; D ambiguous. Trimming shortened V by 7 bases and J by 1 base, and 10 bases separated the two germline ends. There are 13 residues in the CDR3. Germline V lookup: CDR1 MGHDK, CDR2 SYGVNS.